The sequence of this T cell receptor (beta chain) was determined in a study of vaccination effects on CD4 cells after COVID-19. Whole-study context: After the second dose, samples were taken at median day 72.

This CDR3 has 13 residues. CDR1 and CDR2 from the germline V gene are SGHNT and YYREEE (reference sequence). V shed 4 bases and J 4 bases; nucleotides not matched to a gene: 4. In this sample, this clone turned up a few times. Its cognate antigen is unknown. CD4+ T cells specific for antigen were expanded with viral peptide pools by the ViraFEST assay before sequencing. With roughly 9 days of culture completed, CD4+ T cells were isolated. The cohort was immunized with two doses of either the BNT162b2 or mRNA-1273 vaccine. Among the vaccine recipients, none had a prior SARS-CoV-2 infection, and nucleocapsid antibodies were negative. A half-medium replacement with IL-2 medium was carried out on days 3 and 7. Whole-study findings and limits: Nearly all vaccine-induced clones in healthy recipients recognized only SARS-CoV-2.

Produced via immunoSEQ multiplex PCR; TCRdb's table is partial and in-frame only. The sample consists of about 13,000 clones, 72% of them appearing once. The clonotype was recovered from a human donor who received a COVID-19 vaccine. The chain has TRBV5-4 and TRBJ1-2; 7 nucleotides match TRBD1. This sample comprised CD4+ T cells from PBMCs cultured with SARS-CoV-2 spike peptides, obtained after COVID-19 vaccination. CDR3 loop: CASSTGAGYGYTF. CDR3 nucleotides: TGTGCCAGCAGCACAGGGGCGGGCTATGGCTACACCTTC. Based on the CDR3 plus reference TRBV5-4 and TRBJ1-2, the full variable domain is ETGVTQSPTHLIKTRGQQVTLRCSSQSGHNTVSWYQQALGQGPQFIFQYYREEENGRGNFPPRFSGLQFPNYSSELNVNALELDDSALYLCASSTGAGYGYTFGSGTRLTVV.